The present TCR beta chain was sequenced within a study of read filtering for tumor transcriptome and immune sequencing. A word on this clonotype: Its antigen is not known.

V lost 5 bases and J lost 9, with 17 bases in between. The CDR3 totals 14 residues. Germline assignment: CDR1 LNHDA and CDR2 SQIVND (reference sequence). The study's findings and limits: Correlation between methods rose after single-read clonotypes were removed.

The library was built from roughly 400 ng RNA with molecular barcoded adaptors for alpha/delta and beta/gamma chains. TCRdb redid the calling of the reads with MiXCR, one entry per CDR3 protein. Of roughly 130,000 distinct CDR3 sequences listed, 10% to 15% are singletons. The chain recombines TRBV19 with TRBJ2-1; possibly TRBD2 for D (6 bases). The source material was a population of CD138-negative cells sorted from bone marrow. The clonotype was recovered from a donor aged 40 or over with multiple myeloma. CDR3 sequence (DNA): TGTGCCAGTAGTTCCGCGGGGCGGCACGGTGAGCAGTTCTTC. Translating it yields CASSSAGRHGEQFF.